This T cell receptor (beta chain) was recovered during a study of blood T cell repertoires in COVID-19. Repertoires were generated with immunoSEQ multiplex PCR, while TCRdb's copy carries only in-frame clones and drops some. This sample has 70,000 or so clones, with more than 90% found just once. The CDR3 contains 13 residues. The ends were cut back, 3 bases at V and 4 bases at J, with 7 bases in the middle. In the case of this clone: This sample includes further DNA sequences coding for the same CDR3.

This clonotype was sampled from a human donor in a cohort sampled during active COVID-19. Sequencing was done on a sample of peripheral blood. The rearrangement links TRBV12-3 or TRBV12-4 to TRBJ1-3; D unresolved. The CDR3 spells CASSFGGGNTIYF. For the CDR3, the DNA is TGTGCCAGCAGTTTCGGCGGAGGAAACACCATATATTTT.